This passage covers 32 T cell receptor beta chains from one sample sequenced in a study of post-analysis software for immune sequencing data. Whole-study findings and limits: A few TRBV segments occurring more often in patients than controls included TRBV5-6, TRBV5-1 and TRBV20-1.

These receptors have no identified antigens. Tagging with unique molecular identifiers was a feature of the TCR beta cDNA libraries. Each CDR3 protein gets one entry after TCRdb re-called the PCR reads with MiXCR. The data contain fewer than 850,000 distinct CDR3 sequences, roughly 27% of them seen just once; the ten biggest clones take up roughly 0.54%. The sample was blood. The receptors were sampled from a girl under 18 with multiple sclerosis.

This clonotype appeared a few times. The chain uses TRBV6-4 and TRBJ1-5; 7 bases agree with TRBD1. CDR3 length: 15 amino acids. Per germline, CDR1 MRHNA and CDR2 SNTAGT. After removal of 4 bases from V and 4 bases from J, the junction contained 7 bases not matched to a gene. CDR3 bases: TGTGCCAGCAGTGCCGAGGGGGCAGGGAATCAGCCCCAGCATTTT. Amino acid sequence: CASSAEGAGNQPQHF.

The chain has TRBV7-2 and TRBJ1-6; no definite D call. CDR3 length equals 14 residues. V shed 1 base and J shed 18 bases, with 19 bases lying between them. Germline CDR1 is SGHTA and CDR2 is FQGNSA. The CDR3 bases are TGTGCCAGCAGCTTAGACCCCGGTAGCCCGGCCCCCCACTTT. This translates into CASSLDPGSPAPHF.

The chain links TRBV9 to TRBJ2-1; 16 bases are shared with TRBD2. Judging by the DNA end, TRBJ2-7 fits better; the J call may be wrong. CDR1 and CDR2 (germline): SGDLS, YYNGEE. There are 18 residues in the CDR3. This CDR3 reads CASSAGLAGGNSYNEQYF. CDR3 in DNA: TGTGCCAGCAGCGCGGGACTAGCGGGAGGGAACAGCTACAATGAGCAGTACTTC.

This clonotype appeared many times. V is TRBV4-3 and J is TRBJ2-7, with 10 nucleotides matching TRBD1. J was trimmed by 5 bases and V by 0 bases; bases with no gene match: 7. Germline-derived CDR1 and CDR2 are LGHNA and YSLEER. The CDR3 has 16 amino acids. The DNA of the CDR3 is TGCGCCAGCAGCCAAGATCCGGGACAGGGGAATCACGAGCAGTACTTC. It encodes CASSQDPGQGNHEQYF.

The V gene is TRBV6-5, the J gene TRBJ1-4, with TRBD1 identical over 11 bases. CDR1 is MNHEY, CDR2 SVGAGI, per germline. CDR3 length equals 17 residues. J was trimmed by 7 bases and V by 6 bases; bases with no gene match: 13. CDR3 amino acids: CASSPGQGAYLREKLFF. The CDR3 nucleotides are TGTGCCAGCAGCCCCGGACAGGGGGCTTATTTGCGTGAAAAACTGTTTTTT.

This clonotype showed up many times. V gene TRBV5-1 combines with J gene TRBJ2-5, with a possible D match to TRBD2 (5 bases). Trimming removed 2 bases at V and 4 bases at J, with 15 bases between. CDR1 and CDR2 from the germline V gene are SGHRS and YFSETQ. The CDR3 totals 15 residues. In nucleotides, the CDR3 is TGCGCCAGCAGCTTAAGCGGAGGAGTGGGAGAGACCCAGTACTTC. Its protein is CASSLSGGVGETQYF.

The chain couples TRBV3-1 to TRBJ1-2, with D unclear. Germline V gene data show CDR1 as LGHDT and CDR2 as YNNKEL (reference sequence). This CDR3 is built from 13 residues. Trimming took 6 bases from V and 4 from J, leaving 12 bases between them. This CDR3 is CASRPGLTYGYTF. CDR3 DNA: TGTGCCAGCAGGCCCGGACTGACCTATGGCTACACCTTC.

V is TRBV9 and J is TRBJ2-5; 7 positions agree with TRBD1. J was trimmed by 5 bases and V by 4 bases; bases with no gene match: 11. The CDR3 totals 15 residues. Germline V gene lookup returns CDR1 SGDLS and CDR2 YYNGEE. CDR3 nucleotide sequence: TGTGCCAGCAGCTCACGACAGGGCCCAGGGGAGACCCAGTACTTC. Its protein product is CASSSRQGPGETQYF.

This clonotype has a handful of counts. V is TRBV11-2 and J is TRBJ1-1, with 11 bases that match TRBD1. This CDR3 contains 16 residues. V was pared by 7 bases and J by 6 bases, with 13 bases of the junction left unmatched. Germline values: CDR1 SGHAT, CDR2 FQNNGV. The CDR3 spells CASTKRARTGGPEAFF. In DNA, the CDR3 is TGTGCCAGCACCAAACGGGCCAGGACAGGGGGCCCTGAAGCTTTCTTT.

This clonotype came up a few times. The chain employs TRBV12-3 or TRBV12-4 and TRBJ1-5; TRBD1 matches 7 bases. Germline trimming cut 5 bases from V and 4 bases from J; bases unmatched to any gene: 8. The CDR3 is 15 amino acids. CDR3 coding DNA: TGTGCCAGCAGTCCCACAGGGGCGGCAAATCAGCCCCAGCATTTT. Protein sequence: CASSPTGAANQPQHF.

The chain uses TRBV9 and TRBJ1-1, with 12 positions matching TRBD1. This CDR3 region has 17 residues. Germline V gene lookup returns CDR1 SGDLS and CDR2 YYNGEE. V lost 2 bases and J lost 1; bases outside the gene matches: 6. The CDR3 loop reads CASSVPGTGGPNTEAFF. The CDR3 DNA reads TGTGCCAGCAGCGTCCCCGGGACAGGGGGCCCGAACACTGAAGCTTTCTTT.

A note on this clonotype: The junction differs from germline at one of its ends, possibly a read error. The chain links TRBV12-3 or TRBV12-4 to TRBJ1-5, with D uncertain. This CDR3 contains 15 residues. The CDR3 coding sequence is TGTGCCAGCAGTTTAGGGCCGTTAAAACTCCAGCCCCGGCATTTT. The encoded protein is CASSLGPLKLQPRHF.

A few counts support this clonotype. The CDR3 protein is CASSRTRHAPGITNEKLFF. CDR3 DNA sequence: TGCGCCAGCAGCCGTACCCGACATGCCCCAGGGATCACTAATGAAAAACTGTTTTTT. V usage is TRBV4-3 and J usage is TRBJ1-4, with D possibly TRBD1 on 5 matching bases. Trimming took 4 bases from V and 2 from J, leaving 23 bases between them. The germline CDR1 and CDR2 sequences are LGHNA and YSLEER. The CDR3 spans 19 residues.

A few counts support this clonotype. CDR3 amino acids: CASSVLADLNSPLHF. As DNA, the CDR3 is TGTGCCAGCAGCGTCTTAGCGGACCTCAATTCACCCCTCCACTTT. This sequence joins TRBV7-9 and TRBJ1-6; no clear D. The CDR3 has 15 amino acids. Germline CDR1 and CDR2: SEHNR and FQNEAQ (reference sequence). V was shortened by 5 bases and J by 7 bases, with 15 bases between the two germline ends.

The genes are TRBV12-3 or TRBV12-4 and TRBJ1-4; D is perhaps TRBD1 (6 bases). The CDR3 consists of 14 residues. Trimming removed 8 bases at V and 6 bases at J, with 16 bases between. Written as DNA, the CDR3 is TGTGCCAGCGGCCTCACAGGGATTTATGAAAAACTGTTTTTT. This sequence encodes CASGLTGIYEKLFF.

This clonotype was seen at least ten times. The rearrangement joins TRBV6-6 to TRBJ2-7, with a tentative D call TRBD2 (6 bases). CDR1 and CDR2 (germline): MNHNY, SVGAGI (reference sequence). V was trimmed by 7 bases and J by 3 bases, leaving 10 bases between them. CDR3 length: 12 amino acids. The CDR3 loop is CASMEGNYEQYF. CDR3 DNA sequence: TGTGCCAGCATGGAGGGGAACTACGAGCAGTACTTC.

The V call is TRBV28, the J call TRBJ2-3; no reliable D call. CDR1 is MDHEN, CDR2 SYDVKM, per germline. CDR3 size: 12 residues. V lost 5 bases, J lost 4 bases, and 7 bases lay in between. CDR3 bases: TGTGCCAGCAGTATAGATCCAGATACGCAGTATTTT. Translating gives CASSIDPDTQYF.

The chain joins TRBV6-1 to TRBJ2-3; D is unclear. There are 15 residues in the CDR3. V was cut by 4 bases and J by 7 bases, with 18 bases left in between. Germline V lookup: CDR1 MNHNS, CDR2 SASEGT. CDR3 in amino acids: CASSGWGRNGNTQYF. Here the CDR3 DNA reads TGTGCCAGCAGTGGATGGGGAAGGAACGGAAATACGCAGTATTTT.

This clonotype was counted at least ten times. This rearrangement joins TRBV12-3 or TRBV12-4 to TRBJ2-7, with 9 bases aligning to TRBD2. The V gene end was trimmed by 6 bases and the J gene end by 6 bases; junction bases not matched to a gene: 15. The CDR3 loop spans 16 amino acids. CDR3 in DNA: TGTGCCAGCAGACTCACCCGACTAGCGGTAATATCCGAGCAGTACTTC. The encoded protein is CASRLTRLAVISEQYF.

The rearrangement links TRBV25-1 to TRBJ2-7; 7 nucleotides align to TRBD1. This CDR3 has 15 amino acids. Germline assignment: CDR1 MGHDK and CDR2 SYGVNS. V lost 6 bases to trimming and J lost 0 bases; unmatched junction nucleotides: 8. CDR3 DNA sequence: TGTGCCAGCAGAACAAGACAGGGCCTCTCCTACGAGCAGTACTTC. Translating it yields CASRTRQGLSYEQYF.

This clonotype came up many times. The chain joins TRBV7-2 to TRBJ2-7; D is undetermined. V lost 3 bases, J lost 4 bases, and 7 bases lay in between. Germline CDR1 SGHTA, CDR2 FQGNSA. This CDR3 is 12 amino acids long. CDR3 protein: CASSLSRYEQYF. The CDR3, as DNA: TGTGCCAGCAGCTTGAGCAGATACGAGCAGTACTTC.

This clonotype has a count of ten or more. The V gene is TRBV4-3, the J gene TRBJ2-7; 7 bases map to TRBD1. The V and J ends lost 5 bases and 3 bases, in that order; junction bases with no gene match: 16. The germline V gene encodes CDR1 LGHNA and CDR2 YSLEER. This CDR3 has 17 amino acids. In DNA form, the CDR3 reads TGCGCCAGCAGCTACAGGATAAAGGGGGCAACCTTCTACGAGCAGTACTTC. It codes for CASSYRIKGATFYEQYF.

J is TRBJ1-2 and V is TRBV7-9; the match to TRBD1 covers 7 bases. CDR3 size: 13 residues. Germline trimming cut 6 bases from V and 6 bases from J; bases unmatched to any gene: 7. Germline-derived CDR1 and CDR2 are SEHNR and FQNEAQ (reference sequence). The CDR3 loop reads CASRAGGPHGYTF. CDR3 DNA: TGTGCCAGCAGGGCAGGGGGACCTCATGGCTACACCTTC. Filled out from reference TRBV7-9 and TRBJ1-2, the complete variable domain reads DTGVSQNPRHKITKRGQNVTFRCDPISEHNRLYWYRQTLGQGPEFLTYFQNEAQLEKSRLLSDRFSAERPKGSFSTLEIQRTEQGDSAMYLCASRAGGPHGYTFGSGTRLTVV.

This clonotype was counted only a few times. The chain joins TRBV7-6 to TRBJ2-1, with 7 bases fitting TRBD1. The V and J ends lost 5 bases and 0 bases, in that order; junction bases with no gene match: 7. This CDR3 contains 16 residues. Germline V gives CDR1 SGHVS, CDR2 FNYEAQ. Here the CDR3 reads CASSRRPGGSYNEQFF. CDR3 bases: TGTGCCAGCAGCAGAAGACCAGGGGGCTCCTACAATGAGCAGTTCTTC.

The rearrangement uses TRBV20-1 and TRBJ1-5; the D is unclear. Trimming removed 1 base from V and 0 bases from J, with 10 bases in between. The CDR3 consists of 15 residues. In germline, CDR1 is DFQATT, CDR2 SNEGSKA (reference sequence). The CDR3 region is CSARAQIYSNQPQHF. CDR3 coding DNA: TGCAGTGCTAGAGCCCAGATCTATAGCAATCAGCCCCAGCATTTT.

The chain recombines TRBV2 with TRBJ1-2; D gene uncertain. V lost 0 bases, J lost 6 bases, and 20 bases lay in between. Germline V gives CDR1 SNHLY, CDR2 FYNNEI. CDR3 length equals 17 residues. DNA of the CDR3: TGTGCCAGCAGTGAAGCACTGGAGGGTACTCAGAGGCATGGCTACACCTTC. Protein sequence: CASSEALEGTQRHGYTF.

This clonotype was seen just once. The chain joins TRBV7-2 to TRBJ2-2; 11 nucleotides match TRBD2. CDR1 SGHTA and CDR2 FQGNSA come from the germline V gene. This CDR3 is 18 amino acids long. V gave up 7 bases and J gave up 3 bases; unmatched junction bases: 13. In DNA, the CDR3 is TGTGCCAGCAACATGAAAACGGGGACTAGCGGATACACCGGGGAGCTGTTTTTT. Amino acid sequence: CASNMKTGTSGYTGELFF.

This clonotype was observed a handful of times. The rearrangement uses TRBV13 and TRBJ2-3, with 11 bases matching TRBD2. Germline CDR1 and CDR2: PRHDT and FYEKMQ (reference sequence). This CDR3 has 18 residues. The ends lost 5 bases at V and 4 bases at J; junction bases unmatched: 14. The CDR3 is CASSAPGASGGSADTQYF. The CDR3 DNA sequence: TGTGCCAGCAGCGCCCCCGGGGCTAGCGGGGGGAGCGCAGATACGCAGTATTTT.

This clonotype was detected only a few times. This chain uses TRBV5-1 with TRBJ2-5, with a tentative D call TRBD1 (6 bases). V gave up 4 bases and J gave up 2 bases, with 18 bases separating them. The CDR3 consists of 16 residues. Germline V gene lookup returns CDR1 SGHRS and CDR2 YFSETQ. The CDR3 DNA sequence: TGCGCCAGCAGCCCGACAGGCGTCGGTTGGCAAGAGACCCAGTACTTC. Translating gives CASSPTGVGWQETQYF.

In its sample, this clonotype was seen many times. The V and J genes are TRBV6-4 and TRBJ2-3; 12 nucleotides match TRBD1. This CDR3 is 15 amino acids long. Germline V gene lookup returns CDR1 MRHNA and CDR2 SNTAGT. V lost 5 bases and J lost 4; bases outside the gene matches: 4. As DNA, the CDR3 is TGTGCCAGCAGTTACGGGACAGGGGGCCCAGATACGCAGTATTTT. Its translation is CASSYGTGGPDTQYF.

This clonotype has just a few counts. The CDR3 nucleotides are TGTGCCAGCAGTCCAGGGACAGGGTACTTCGGTGAGCAGTTCTTC. This encodes CASSPGTGYFGEQFF. The V and J genes are TRBV12-3 or TRBV12-4 and TRBJ2-1; 9 bases line up with TRBD1. This CDR3 is 15 amino acids long. J gave up 9 bases and V 5 bases, and 11 bases lay outside the gene matches.

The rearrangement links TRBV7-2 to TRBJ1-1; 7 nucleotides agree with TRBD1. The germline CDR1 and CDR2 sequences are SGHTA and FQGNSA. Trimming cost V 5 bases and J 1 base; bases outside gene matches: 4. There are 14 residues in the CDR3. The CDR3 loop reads CASSRGQQNTEAFF. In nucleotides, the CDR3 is TGTGCCAGCAGCCGGGGACAGCAGAACACTGAAGCTTTCTTT. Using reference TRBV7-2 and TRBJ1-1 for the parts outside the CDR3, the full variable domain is GAGVSQSPSNKVTEKGKDVELRCDPISGHTALYWYRQSLGQGLEFLIYFQGNSAPDKSGLPSDRFSAERTGGSVSTLTIQRTQQEDSAVYLCASSRGQQNTEAFFGQGTRLTVV.